The 28 T cell receptor beta chains reported below all come from one sample, sequenced in a study of cytomegalovirus exposure and HLA in healthy donors. Assay used: immunoSEQ multiplex PCR; TCRdb lists only in-frame clones, some missing. Of some 180,000 clones listed, approximately 86% are singletons. Sequencing input: PBMCs. The receptors were sampled from a man between 25 and 39 years old in good health and CMV-seropositive.

The rearrangement links TRBV28 to TRBJ2-7; 7 nucleotides agree with TRBD1. Per the germline V gene, CDR1 is MDHEN and CDR2 is SYDVKM. Germline trimming cut 6 bases from V and 4 bases from J; bases unmatched to any gene: 9. The CDR3 sequence is 14 residues long. This chain's CDR3 is CASRTGAAQYEQYF. CDR3 bases: TGTGCCAGCAGAACAGGGGCGGCCCAGTACGAGCAGTACTTC. Combining the CDR3 with reference TRBV28 and TRBJ2-7 gives the whole variable domain DVKVTQSSRYLVKRTGEKVFLECVQDMDHENMFWYRQDPGLGLRLIYFSYDVKMKEKGDIPEGYSVSREKKERFSLILESASTNQTSMYLCASRTGAAQYEQYFGPGTRLTVT.

The DNA of the CDR3 is TGTGCCAGCAGCTCGAGCTCTACCCAAGAGACCCAGTACTTC. Encoded protein: CASSSSSTQETQYF. The chain joins TRBV13 to TRBJ2-5, with D hard to call. The CDR3 sequence is 14 residues long. V dropped 4 bases and J dropped 1 base, with 10 bases sitting between them. Germline V gives CDR1 PRHDT, CDR2 FYEKMQ (reference sequence). The full variable domain, with the rest looked up from reference TRBV13 and TRBJ2-5, is AAGVIQSPRHLIKEKRETATLKCYPIPRHDTVYWYQQGPGQDPQFLISFYEKMQSDKGSIPDRFSAQQFSDYHSELNMSSLELGDSALYFCASSSSSTQETQYFGPGTRLLVL.

The chain recombines TRBV11-1 with TRBJ2-6; possible D gene TRBD2, 5 bases. V shed 8 bases and J shed 9 bases, with 20 bases lying between them. Germline V gene sequence: CDR1 SGHAT, CDR2 FQDESV (reference sequence). The CDR3 is 15 amino acids. The CDR3 DNA reads TGTGCCAGCTGGGCGGGTGCAGGAACCCACAACGTCCTGACTTTC. Amino acid sequence: CASWAGAGTHNVLTF.

This clone was counted only a few times. V is TRBV7-9 and J is TRBJ1-4; no firm D call. The CDR3 loop spans 16 amino acids. Per germline, CDR1 SEHNR and CDR2 FQNEAQ (reference sequence). V was clipped by 0 bases and J by 5 bases, with 13 bases between them. DNA of the CDR3: TGTGCCAGCAGCTTAGCTGGCGGCGCACCCAATGAAAAACTGTTTTTT. Translated: CASSLAGGAPNEKLFF. Complete variable domain (other parts from reference TRBV7-9 and TRBJ1-4): DTGVSQNPRHKITKRGQNVTFRCDPISEHNRLYWYRQTLGQGPEFLTYFQNEAQLEKSRLLSDRFSAERPKGSFSTLEIQRTEQGDSAMYLCASSLAGGAPNEKLFFGSGTQLSVL.

The V gene is TRBV20-1, the J gene TRBJ1-1; D is ambiguous. Trimming took off 0 bases at V and 5 bases at J, with 1 base between the two ends. CDR3 length: 10 amino acids. Per the germline V gene, CDR1 is DFQATT and CDR2 is SNEGSKA (reference sequence). The CDR3 sequence: CSARDTEAFF. CDR3 coding DNA: TGCAGTGCTAGAGATACTGAAGCTTTCTTT.

This clone has just one count. The genes are TRBV11-2 and TRBJ1-3; D perhaps matches TRBD1 (5 bases). The CDR3 loop spans 13 amino acids. Germline CDR1 is SGHAT and CDR2 is FQNNGV. The V end was cut by 5 bases, the J end by 4 bases, with 9 bases between. This CDR3 reads CASSRDRGNTIYF. CDR3 in DNA: TGTGCCAGCAGCCGCGACAGAGGAAACACCATATATTTT.

J is TRBJ2-1 and V is TRBV5-1, with TRBD2 identical over 10 bases. J was trimmed by 4 bases and V by 5 bases; bases with no gene match: 6. Germline V gene sequence: CDR1 SGHRS, CDR2 YFSETQ. This CDR3 has 15 residues. The CDR3 nucleotides read TGCGCCAGCAGGGGAACTAGCGGGGTTTACAATGAGCAGTTCTTC. This codes for CASRGTSGVYNEQFF.

The CDR3 reads CASSQGASKVYEQYF. CDR3 in DNA: TGCGCCAGCAGCCAGGGGGCCTCAAAGGTCTACGAGCAGTACTTC. The chain couples TRBV4-1 to TRBJ2-7, with D perhaps matching TRBD1 (6 bases). Germline V CDR1 and CDR2: MGHRA, YSYEKL. The CDR3 is 15 residues long. Trimming took 3 bases from V and 3 from J, leaving 15 bases between them.

In nucleotides, the CDR3 is TGTGCCAGCAGACCCCGGACCCGAGAGACCGGGGAGCTGTTTTTT. This sequence encodes CASRPRTRETGELFF. This rearrangement joins TRBV2 to TRBJ2-2; no clear D gene. Germline V gives CDR1 SNHLY, CDR2 FYNNEI. Trimming removed 6 bases from V and 5 bases from J, with 16 bases in between. This CDR3 is 15 amino acids long.

This clone has a handful of counts. The chain combines TRBV6-5 with TRBJ1-1; D uncertain. From germline, CDR1 is MNHEY and CDR2 SVGAGI. Between the trimmed V and J ends, which lost 8 bases and 8 bases, there was a span of 12 bases. This CDR3 has 11 residues. The CDR3 is CASPVEKEAFF. DNA of the CDR3: TGTGCCAGCCCGGTAGAAAAGGAAGCTTTCTTT.

This chain links TRBV14 with TRBJ1-2, with 9 bases that match TRBD1. V lost 4 bases to trimming and J lost 8 bases; unmatched junction nucleotides: 14. This CDR3 has 16 residues. Germline values: CDR1 SGHDN, CDR2 FVKESK. The CDR3 DNA follows: TGTGCCAGCAGCCCAACGGCCGGGACAGGGCTATGGGGCTACACCTTC. This sequence encodes CASSPTAGTGLWGYTF.

The gene calls are TRBV2 and TRBJ1-4, with unresolved D. Per germline, CDR1 SNHLY and CDR2 FYNNEI. Trimming took off 3 bases at V and 7 bases at J, with 18 bases between the two ends. The CDR3 is 16 residues long. The CDR3, as DNA: TGTGCCAGCAGTGACCCGAACAGTGATGGCCTTGAAAAACTGTTTTTT. Protein sequence: CASSDPNSDGLEKLFF.

This clone was counted a single time. V usage is TRBV4-1 and J usage is TRBJ2-7; 10 bases map to TRBD2. CDR1 and CDR2 from the germline V gene are MGHRA and YSYEKL. Trimming at V came to 0 bases and at J to 3 bases, leaving 11 bases not matched to a gene. This CDR3 has 18 residues. The CDR3 sequence: CASSQEVPSGLAVYEQYF. CDR3 coding DNA: TGCGCCAGCAGCCAAGAAGTTCCCTCCGGACTAGCGGTCTACGAGCAGTACTTC.

The chain combines TRBV11-2 with TRBJ2-1; D might be TRBD1 or TRBD2, each matching 5 bases. V shed 3 bases and J shed 5 bases, with 8 bases lying between them. This CDR3 has 13 residues. CDR1 and CDR2 from the germline V gene are SGHAT and FQNNGV. The CDR3 bases are TGTGCCAGCAGCTTCGGGGCAGACAATGAGCAGTTCTTC. This encodes CASSFGADNEQFF.

The chain carries TRBV30 and TRBJ2-1; perhaps D is TRBD1 or TRBD2 (6 bases each). This CDR3 comprises 14 residues. Germline CDR1 reads GTSNPN; CDR2 reads SVGIG (reference sequence). The V end was cut by 2 bases, the J end by 4 bases, with 12 bases between. CDR3 in amino acids: CAWSKRGAYNEQFF. In nucleotides, the CDR3 is TGTGCCTGGAGTAAGAGGGGGGCTTACAATGAGCAGTTCTTC.

This chain connects TRBV7-2 to TRBJ2-7; 7 bases line up with TRBD2. The CDR3 consists of 12 residues. The V gene end was trimmed by 6 bases and the J gene end by 9 bases; junction bases not matched to a gene: 8. The germline V gene has CDR1 SGHTA and CDR2 FQGNSA. The CDR3 is CASSPAGVWQYF. The CDR3 DNA sequence: TGTGCCAGCAGTCCCGCGGGGGTCTGGCAGTACTTC.

The chain joins TRBV20-1 to TRBJ1-2; D not certain. The CDR3 is 9 amino acids. Germline loops: CDR1 DFQATT, CDR2 SNEGSKA (reference sequence). V lost 3 bases, J lost 6 bases, and 2 bases lay in between. The CDR3 DNA is TGCAGTGCTAGTGATGGCTACACCTTC. It encodes CSASDGYTF.

J is TRBJ1-2 and V is TRBV27, with 12 bases matching TRBD1. The junction had 12 bases not matched to a gene; V was cut back by 4 bases and J by 3 bases. This CDR3 is built from 18 residues. Germline V gene data show CDR1 as MNHEY and CDR2 as SMNVEV (reference sequence). CDR3 residues: CASSSLGQGAPRDYGYTF. CDR3 DNA sequence: TGTGCCAGCAGTTCGTTGGGACAGGGGGCGCCCCGGGACTATGGCTACACCTTC.

The V and J genes are TRBV4-3 and TRBJ2-7; 12 nucleotides align to TRBD1. Losses at the gene ends were 1 base for V and 6 bases for J; bases not matched to a gene: 7. The CDR3 covers 16 residues. Germline V gives CDR1 LGHNA, CDR2 YSLEER. CDR3 nucleotides: TGCGCCAGCAGCCAAGTCGGGACAGGGGGCCGAAGCGAGCAGTACTTC. The encoded protein is CASSQVGTGGRSEQYF.

The chain links TRBV7-9 to TRBJ2-7, with D unclear. Trimming took 2 bases from V and 0 from J, leaving 8 bases between them. The CDR3 length is 14 residues. Germline V gene data show CDR1 as SEHNR and CDR2 as FQNEAQ (reference sequence). This chain's CDR3 is CASSLPYVSYEQYF. CDR3 sequence (DNA): TGTGCCAGCAGCTTACCGTATGTCTCCTACGAGCAGTACTTC.

The genes are TRBV9 and TRBJ2-2; TRBD2 is a possible D gene (7 bases). This CDR3 has 17 residues. Germline CDR1 is SGDLS and CDR2 is YYNGEE. V was clipped by 0 bases and J by 4 bases, with 16 bases between them. The CDR3 nucleotides read TGTGCCAGCAGCGTAGATCAGGGGCAGCGGGGCACCGGGGAGCTGTTTTTT. Translating gives CASSVDQGQRGTGELFF.

This chain joins TRBV19 and TRBJ1-1; 10 bases fit TRBD1. The CDR3 is made up of 15 amino acids. J was trimmed by 4 bases and V by 4 bases; bases with no gene match: 6. Germline V lookup: CDR1 LNHDA, CDR2 SQIVND (reference sequence). Here the CDR3 reads CASSTYGTGVTEAFF. Written as DNA, the CDR3 is TGTGCCAGTAGTACCTACGGGACAGGGGTCACTGAAGCTTTCTTT.

This clone was picked up one time. V gene TRBV2 combines with J gene TRBJ2-1; TRBD2 matches at 7 bases. Trimming took 6 bases from V and 6 from J; bases not matched to a gene: 5. This CDR3 is 13 amino acids long. From germline, CDR1 is SNHLY and CDR2 FYNNEI. CDR3 in DNA: TGTGCCAGCAGGGAGACTAGCCGCAATGAGCAGTTCTTC. Translation gives CASRETSRNEQFF.

The chain recombines TRBV2 with TRBJ2-2, with D possibly TRBD1 on 6 matching bases. Trimming cost V 7 bases and J 6 bases, with 12 bases left between them. This CDR3 is 13 amino acids long. CDR1 and CDR2 from the germline V gene are SNHLY and FYNNEI. As DNA, the CDR3 is TGTGCCAGCAAGAACAGGGCATCCGGGGAGCTGTTTTTT. Its protein product is CASKNRASGELFF. Based on the CDR3 plus reference TRBV2 and TRBJ2-2, the full variable domain is EPEVTQTPSHQVTQMGQEVILRCVPISNHLYFYWYRQILGQKVEFLVSFYNNEISEKSEIFDDQFSVERPDGSNFTLKIRSTKLEDSAMYFCASKNRASGELFFGEGSRLTVL.

The chain couples TRBV5-8 to TRBJ1-5; no definite D call. CDR3 size: 13 residues. Germline V CDR1 and CDR2: SGHTS, YDEGEE. V was cut by 7 bases and J by 9 bases, with 17 bases left in between. CDR3 loop: CASEIGSPRPQHF. CDR3 nucleotide sequence: TGTGCCAGCGAGATAGGTTCACCACGGCCCCAGCATTTT.

The CDR3 sequence is CASSLGRYNEQFF. CDR3 sequence (DNA): TGTGCCAGCAGCTTGGGACGGTACAATGAGCAGTTCTTC. The chain uses TRBV7-2 and TRBJ2-1; D could derive from TRBD1 or TRBD2 (5 bases each). The germline V gene has CDR1 SGHTA and CDR2 FQGNSA. With 3 bases removed from V and 4 bases from J, the gap between germline ends came to 7 bases. The CDR3 sequence is 13 residues long.

V and J are TRBV15 and TRBJ2-2; no reliable D call. Trimming pared 4 bases from V and 8 bases from J, leaving 14 bases between. CDR1 is LNHNV and CDR2 is YYDKDF in the germline V gene (reference sequence). The CDR3 loop spans 14 amino acids. CDR3 nucleotides: TGTGCCACCAGCATGATAGCCAAGGAAGGGGAGCTGTTTTTT. As protein: CATSMIAKEGELFF. The full variable domain, its missing parts supplied by reference TRBV15 and TRBJ2-2, is DAMVIQNPRYQVTQFGKPVTLSCSQTLNHNVMYWYQQKSSQAPKLLFHYYDKDFNNEADTPDNFQSRRPNTSFCFLDIRSPGLGDTAMYLCATSMIAKEGELFFGEGSRLTVL.

The chain links TRBV18 to TRBJ1-2, with D uncertain. V was cut by 1 base and J by 2 bases, with 11 bases left in between. This CDR3 contains 15 residues. Germline V gene data show CDR1 as KGHSH and CDR2 as LQKENI. This CDR3 is CASSPRPNLNYGYTF. DNA for the CDR3: TGTGCCAGCTCACCACGTCCCAATCTGAACTATGGCTACACCTTC.